This TCR beta chain was sequenced for a study of cytomegalovirus exposure and HLA in healthy donors. The study, taken as a whole, reports: The CMV antigen specificity of a few CMV-associated chains was confirmed through in vitro analysis. Reportedly, cytomegalovirus status was diagnosed with high sensitivity and specificity. In a later analysis, first-cohort TCR clusters were found to tend to co-occur in the roughly 120 validation repertoires.

Between the trimmed V and J ends, which lost 0 bases and 8 bases, there was a span of 13 bases. The germline V gene has CDR1 KGHSH and CDR2 LQKENI. This CDR3 has 15 amino acids. The method was immunoSEQ multiplex PCR; TCRdb's version includes in-frame clones alone and lacks a portion of them. The repertoire has 150,000 to 200,000 clones, roughly 84% of them found once; the top ten carry about 9.4%. On this clone: What it binds is unknown.

The TCR was taken from a young man in good health and CMV-seropositive. The chain couples TRBV18 to TRBJ1-4; D remains unclear. The sequenced material came from PBMCs. The CDR3 region is CASSPPAGLDEKLFF. CDR3 in DNA: TGTGCCAGCTCACCACCGGCGGGCCTGGACGAAAAACTGTTTTTT.